The next 10 T cell receptor beta chains were all read from a single sample in a study of blood T cell repertoires in COVID-19. Generated by immunoSEQ multiplex PCR, the TCRdb table keeps only in-frame clones and is missing some. The sample contains 400,000 to 550,000 clones, 80% to 90% of which appear only once. Sequencing input: peripheral blood. Source of these receptors: a woman in her twenties or thirties with acute or convalescent COVID-19.

Only one count was recorded for this clone. V and J are TRBV7-3 and TRBJ1-1; D gene ambiguous. Germline-derived CDR1 and CDR2 are SGHTA and FQGTGA. Trimming stripped 0 bases from V and 1 base from J, with 6 bases between. The CDR3 is 14 amino acids. CDR3 bases: TGTGCCAGCAGCTTAACGCGAGGGAACACTGAAGCTTTCTTT. Protein: CASSLTRGNTEAFF.

The chain carries TRBV10-1 and TRBJ1-5, with TRBD1 matching 8 bases. Germline V CDR1 and CDR2: WNHNN, SYGVQD (reference sequence). This CDR3 region has 18 residues. Germline trimming cut 6 bases from V and 5 bases from J; bases unmatched to any gene: 18. CDR3 sequence (DNA): TGCGCCAGCAGCCCTGGGCGAGGGGGCAGGGGGCCTCATCAGCCCCAGCATTTT. It yields the protein CASSPGRGGRGPHQPQHF.

This chain links TRBV20-1 with TRBJ2-3; 7 nucleotides line up with TRBD2. The V segment lost 7 bases and the J segment 15 bases; nucleotides outside the gene matches: 13. CDR1 and CDR2 (germline): DFQATT, SNEGSKA (reference sequence). The CDR3 covers 11 residues. The CDR3 protein is CSGKTSIEIYF. The CDR3 DNA is TGCAGTGGGAAGACTAGCATCGAGATCTATTTT.

The V call is TRBV12-3 or TRBV12-4, the J call TRBJ1-6; D not certain. The ends were cut back, 2 bases at V and 7 bases at J, with 6 bases in the middle. This CDR3 has 13 amino acids. CDR3 protein: CASSLMRNSPLHF. The CDR3, as DNA: TGTGCCAGCAGTTTAATGAGGAATTCACCCCTCCACTTT.

The CDR3 loop reads CASSRWTGKKELFF. CDR3 bases: TGTGCCAGCAGTCGCTGGACTGGAAAAAAAGAGCTGTTTTTT. J is TRBJ2-2 and V is TRBV6-5; D is possibly TRBD2 (5 bases). CDR1 and CDR2 from the germline V gene are MNHEY and SVGAGI. Trimming left V 5 bases short and J 11 bases short, with 18 bases between. The CDR3 runs 14 residues.

The chain's CDR3 is CASSYGPGVGPIQYF. The CDR3 DNA is TGTGCCAGCAGTTACGGGCCAGGGGTCGGGCCGATTCAGTACTTC. The rearrangement links TRBV6-5 to TRBJ2-7; D is possibly TRBD1 (6 bases). The germline V gene has CDR1 MNHEY and CDR2 SVGAGI. The CDR3 length is 15 residues. The V end was cut by 2 bases, the J end by 10 bases, with 21 bases between.

V usage is TRBV6-5 and J usage is TRBJ1-5; D not resolved. The CDR3 loop spans 14 amino acids. The germline V and J ends were trimmed by 5 bases and 3 bases, with 11 bases remaining between them. CDR1 and CDR2 from the germline V gene are MNHEY and SVGAGI. The CDR3 reads CASSPRRDNQPQHF. CDR3 nucleotide sequence: TGTGCCAGCAGTCCGAGACGGGACAATCAGCCCCAGCATTTT.

V is TRBV5-6 and J is TRBJ1-5; 8 positions match TRBD1. CDR1 is SGHDT and CDR2 is YYEEEE in the germline V gene. The CDR3 is made up of 14 amino acids. J was trimmed by 4 bases and V by 1 base; bases with no gene match: 1. The CDR3 DNA reads TGTGCCAGCAGCTTGTACAGGGGGAATCAGCCCCAGCATTTT. Amino acids: CASSLYRGNQPQHF.

The chain couples TRBV2 to TRBJ1-5; no definite D call. The CDR3 consists of 15 residues. The germline V and J ends were trimmed by 7 bases and 6 bases, with 19 bases remaining between them. The germline V gene has CDR1 SNHLY and CDR2 FYNNEI. The CDR3 loop reads CASTETYRFGQPQHF. CDR3 in DNA: TGTGCCAGCACCGAAACCTACCGGTTTGGTCAGCCCCAGCATTTT.

The V gene is TRBV2, the J gene TRBJ1-3, with a tentative D call TRBD1 (5 bases). V was trimmed by 3 bases and J by 0 bases, leaving 18 bases between them. Per the germline V gene, CDR1 is SNHLY and CDR2 is FYNNEI. The CDR3 sequence is 18 residues long. CDR3: CASSERGGGDPSGNTIYF. The CDR3, as DNA: TGTGCCAGCAGTGAGCGGGGAGGAGGGGACCCCTCTGGAAACACCATATATTTT.